The 21 T cell receptor beta chains reported below all come from one sample, sequenced in a study of shared clonotypes between healthy human individuals. Measured with immunoSEQ multiplex PCR; TCRdb has only the in-frame clones, and not every one. Of hundreds of thousands of clones in the sample, about 95% are singletons; the top ten hold about 0.11%. Cells designated naive CD8 were CD45RO-negative and were positively selected for CCR7, with terminally differentiated effector memory CD45RA+ cells excluded. The material sequenced was naive CD8+ T cells sorted from blood. The source is a young woman in good health.

This chain uses TRBV19 with TRBJ2-7; tentative D call: TRBD1 (5 bases). Trimming took 4 bases from V and 3 from J, leaving 7 bases between them. The CDR3 contains 12 residues. Germline V gives CDR1 LNHDA, CDR2 SQIVND (reference sequence). The CDR3 DNA is TGTGCCAGTAGTACCCAGGGCTACGAGCAGTACTTC. It yields the protein CASSTQGYEQYF.

The rearrangement joins TRBV7-8 to TRBJ2-3; 10 nucleotides align to TRBD2. CDR3 length: 17 residues. Per the germline V gene, CDR1 is SGHVS and CDR2 is FQNEAQ. The junction had 11 bases not matched to a gene; V was cut back by 3 bases and J by 5 bases. CDR3 bases: TGTGCCAGCAGCTTCCGGCTAGCGGGAGTGGAGGGAGATACGCAGTATTTT. Protein product: CASSFRLAGVEGDTQYF. Full variable domain (missing parts from reference TRBV7-8 and TRBJ2-3): GAGVSQSPRYKVAKRGQDVALRCDPISGHVSLFWYQQALGQGPEFLTYFQNEAQLDKSGLPSDRFFAERPEGSVSTLKIQRTQQEDSAVYLCASSFRLAGVEGDTQYFGPGTRLTVL.

This clone was observed a few times. V is TRBV27 and J is TRBJ1-5; perhaps TRBD1 as D (6 bases). This CDR3 is built from 13 residues. Germline CDR1 is MNHEY and CDR2 is SMNVEV (reference sequence). Trimming stripped 6 bases from V and 6 bases from J, with 12 bases between. DNA of the CDR3: TGTGCCAGCAGGCGGGGGCGCGGTCAGCCCCAGCATTTT. This translates into CASRRGRGQPQHF.

This clone was recorded once. J is TRBJ2-2 and V is TRBV28; D is possibly TRBD2 (6 bases). In germline, CDR1 is MDHEN, CDR2 SYDVKM. This CDR3 region has 15 residues. Trimming took off 4 bases at V and 8 bases at J, with 17 bases between the two ends. The CDR3, as DNA: TGTGCCAGCAGTTCCCCGGCGGGGTCGGCTGGGGAGCTGTTTTTT. Translation: CASSSPAGSAGELFF. Based on the CDR3 plus reference TRBV28 and TRBJ2-2, the full variable domain is DVKVTQSSRYLVKRTGEKVFLECVQDMDHENMFWYRQDPGLGLRLIYFSYDVKMKEKGDIPEGYSVSREKKERFSLILESASTNQTSMYLCASSSPAGSAGELFFGEGSRLTVL.

In DNA, the CDR3 is TGCAGCGTTCCCGTAGCGGGAGGGGAAGCCGGGGAGCTGTTTTTT. Its translation: CSVPVAGGEAGELFF. The chain recombines TRBV29-1 with TRBJ2-2; 11 nucleotides match TRBD2. V was pared by 5 bases and J by 6 bases, with 8 bases of the junction left unmatched. Germline V gives CDR1 SQVTM, CDR2 ANQGSEA. The CDR3 covers 15 residues.

CDR3 DNA: TGCGCCAGCAGCTTAAAGGCTGATGTGAACGAGCAGTACTTC. Amino acids: CASSLKADVNEQYF. This chain links TRBV5-1 with TRBJ2-7, with unresolved D. Germline V gene lookup returns CDR1 SGHRS and CDR2 YFSETQ. The CDR3 is 14 residues long. The V end was cut by 2 bases, the J end by 5 bases, with 14 bases between.

The chain recombines TRBV5-1 with TRBJ2-3; TRBD2 aligns across 8 bases. The CDR3 contains 16 residues. CDR1 and CDR2 (germline): SGHRS, YFSETQ. Trimming at V came to 3 bases and at J to 2 bases, leaving 8 bases not matched to a gene. CDR3 protein: CASSWDLAGPTDTQYF. CDR3 in DNA: TGCGCCAGCAGCTGGGATCTAGCGGGCCCCACAGATACGCAGTATTTT.

The chain is built from TRBV7-8 and TRBJ2-7; D tentatively fits TRBD1 or TRBD2 (5 bases each). Germline-derived CDR1 and CDR2 are SGHVS and FQNEAQ. The CDR3 covers 15 residues. V was trimmed by 5 bases and J by 0 bases, leaving 14 bases between them. The CDR3: CASSNRDGVSYEQYF. The CDR3 DNA reads as TGTGCCAGCAGCAACCGGGACGGCGTCTCCTACGAGCAGTACTTC. The full variable domain, completed using reference TRBV7-8 and TRBJ2-7, is GAGVSQSPRYKVAKRGQDVALRCDPISGHVSLFWYQQALGQGPEFLTYFQNEAQLDKSGLPSDRFFAERPEGSVSTLKIQRTQQEDSAVYLCASSNRDGVSYEQYFGPGTRLTVT.

The genes are TRBV11-2 and TRBJ1-2, with 9 bases that match TRBD1. This CDR3 has 19 amino acids. Germline loops: CDR1 SGHAT, CDR2 FQNNGV. V lost 4 bases and J lost 0; bases outside the gene matches: 15. DNA for the CDR3: TGTGCCAGCAGCTCAGGTCCCGGGACAGGGCTATTCGCTAACTATGGCTACACCTTC. This codes for CASSSGPGTGLFANYGYTF.

This chain joins TRBV27 and TRBJ2-7; D might be TRBD2 (5 bases). Germline CDR1 MNHEY, CDR2 SMNVEV (reference sequence). The CDR3 sequence is 15 residues long. V was clipped by 3 bases and J by 3 bases, with 15 bases between them. The CDR3 DNA reads TGTGCCAGCAGTTTCCGGAGGACCCCTCTCTACGAGCAGTACTTC. This codes for CASSFRRTPLYEQYF.

The chain is built from TRBV10-2 and TRBJ2-1; 7 nucleotides align to TRBD1. The CDR3 is 13 residues long. Trimming cost V 3 bases and J 9 bases; bases outside gene matches: 5. Germline V gene lookup returns CDR1 WSHSY and CDR2 SAAADI. The DNA of the CDR3 is TGCGCCAGCAGTGAAGGGGACAGTCTTGAGCAGTTCTTC. Amino acid sequence: CASSEGDSLEQFF.

The chain links TRBV4-1 to TRBJ2-7; possible D gene TRBD1, 6 bases. From germline, CDR1 is MGHRA and CDR2 YSYEKL. The V gene lost 3 bases and the J gene lost 6 bases, with 15 bases spanning the gap. This CDR3 has 14 amino acids. CDR3 sequence (DNA): TGCGCCAGCAGCCAGTCACAGGGCAGCGGCGAGCAGTACTTC. It translates to CASSQSQGSGEQYF.

The chain combines TRBV7-3 with TRBJ1-2; the match to TRBD1 covers 9 bases. Germline CDR1 and CDR2: SGHTA and FQGTGA. This CDR3 has 13 residues. J gave up 8 bases and V 5 bases, and 6 bases lay outside the gene matches. Here the CDR3 reads CASSLDRGGGYTF. In nucleotides, the CDR3 is TGTGCCAGCAGCCTGGACAGGGGAGGAGGCTACACCTTC.

This chain uses TRBV27 with TRBJ2-5; D tentatively reads TRBD1 or TRBD2 (5 bases each). With the DNA end fitting TRBJ2-7 better, the J assignment may be wrong. The CDR3 runs to 16 residues. CDR1 is MNHEY and CDR2 is SMNVEV in the germline V gene (reference sequence). CDR3 bases: TGTGCCAGCAATCCCCTTCCGGGGACGAACTCCTACGAGCAGTACTTC. This translates into CASNPLPGTNSYEQYF.

V and J are TRBV7-9 and TRBJ1-1; tentative D call: TRBD1 (6 bases). CDR1 is SEHNR, CDR2 FQNEAQ, per germline (reference sequence). V was pared by 6 bases and J by 6 bases, with 17 bases between. The length of the CDR3 is 14 residues. The CDR3 is CASRSVRDNPEAFF. CDR3 coding DNA: TGTGCCAGCAGATCAGTCCGGGACAATCCTGAAGCTTTCTTT.

V gene TRBV5-4 combines with J gene TRBJ1-1; no clear D gene. Germline loops: CDR1 SGHNT, CDR2 YYREEE (reference sequence). The V end was cut by 4 bases, the J end by 6 bases, with 7 bases between. This CDR3 region has 11 residues. This CDR3 reads CASSLRSEAFF. The CDR3 DNA follows: TGTGCCAGCAGCCTCCGTTCTGAAGCTTTCTTT.

The chain carries TRBV7-9 and TRBJ2-5, with 7 bases that match TRBD2. This CDR3 comprises 15 residues. The germline CDR1 and CDR2 sequences are SEHNR and FQNEAQ (reference sequence). V trimming: 2 bases; J trimming: 3 bases; junction bases outside the gene matches: 6. DNA of the CDR3: TGTGCCAGCAGCTTATCCCTAGCGGAAGAAGAGACCCAGTACTTC. The encoded protein is CASSLSLAEEETQYF.

The J gene is TRBJ2-7, the V gene TRBV2; 8 positions match TRBD2. The CDR3 extends over 14 amino acids. Looked up from germline, CDR1 is SNHLY and CDR2 is FYNNEI. The V segment lost 6 bases and the J segment 3 bases; nucleotides outside the gene matches: 7. The CDR3, as DNA: TGTGCCAGCAGGGGGGGAGCGGGAGACTACGAGCAGTACTTC. Its translation: CASRGGAGDYEQYF.

Turning to this clone: The sample has other DNA sequences that encode this CDR3 too. This CDR3 is CAWGPRNTEAFF. The DNA for the CDR3 is TGTGCCTGGGGGCCCCGGAACACTGAAGCTTTCTTT. The chain links TRBV30 to TRBJ1-1; D is undetermined. This CDR3 has 12 amino acids. V lost 5 bases and J lost 1, with 8 bases in between. From germline, CDR1 is GTSNPN and CDR2 SVGIG (reference sequence).

The rearrangement links TRBV4-2 to TRBJ2-5; 11 nucleotides match TRBD2. TRBJ2-7 matches the DNA end more closely, so the J call is doubtful. CDR3 size: 18 residues. Germline CDR1 is LGHNA and CDR2 is YNFKEQ. The CDR3 protein is CASSQAGLAGGPTYEQYF. The CDR3 nucleotides read TGTGCCAGCAGCCAAGCCGGACTAGCGGGCGGACCCACTTACGAGCAGTACTTC.

As DNA, the CDR3 is TGTGCCAGGTCCTCCCCCCGGAGCTCCTATAATTCACCCCTCCACTTT. Translation gives CARSSPRSSYNSPLHF. The rearrangement joins TRBV2 to TRBJ1-6; D ambiguous. From germline, CDR1 is SNHLY and CDR2 FYNNEI. This CDR3 is 16 amino acids long. The germline V and J ends were trimmed by 9 bases and 0 bases, with 15 bases remaining between them.